This T cell receptor (beta chain) was profiled in a study of CD8 T cells in ankylosing spondylitis. General study findings and limits: Reportedly, disease-linked clones are significantly enriched in ankylosing spondylitis patients' matched synovial fluid.

This clonotype has more than one count but fewer than ten. Its target is not known. Each CDR3 protein gets one entry after TCRdb re-called the 5' RACE reads with MiXCR. The repertoire consists of 200,000 to 250,000 distinct CDR3 sequences, with roughly 32% occurring once and the leading ten covering approximately 4.6%. The CDR3 runs to 15 residues. Trimming cost V 4 bases and J 4 bases, with 14 bases left between them. Germline-derived CDR1 and CDR2 are SGHDT and YYEEEE. This chain connects TRBV5-6 to TRBJ2-2; D assignment may be TRBD1 or TRBD2 (5 bases each). The sample consisted of blood, either unsorted or a sorted T cell fraction (not recorded which). The sequence came from a male donor with ankylosing spondylitis or in good health (not recorded which). CDR3 nucleotide sequence: TGTGCCAGCAGCCGCCAGGGACGGGGCACCGGGGAGCTGTTTTTT. This gives the protein CASSRQGRGTGELFF.